The source of this T cell receptor beta chain is a study of CD8 T cells in Susac syndrome. The wider study: The Susac syndrome patients were therapy-naive, on corticosteroids, or on intravenous immunoglobulin alone at blood draw.

The V gene's germline CDR1 is MDHEN and CDR2 SYDVKM. V was pared by 10 bases and J by 6 bases, with 13 bases between. The CDR3 runs 11 residues. Random hexamers were used to reverse transcribe the RNA input (about 0.5 to 1 ug). An immunoSEQ multiplex PCR amplified TCR beta CDR3 over 54 Vbeta and 13 Jbeta. TCRdb re-called the immunoSEQ multiplex PCR reads through MiXCR, storing one row per CDR3 protein. Of tens of thousands of distinct CDR3 sequences detected, 94% appear once; the ten largest clones hold under 1%. Patients with Susac syndrome met diagnostic criteria defined recently for definite or probable disease. General study findings and limits: Susac-specific public clones numbered more than 15 in total CD8+ repertoires (and about five in CD8+ TEMRA repertoires).

This clonotype was found once. The antigen remains undetermined. The rearrangement links TRBV28 to TRBJ2-7; either TRBD1 or TRBD2 may fit D (5 bases each). What was sequenced was CD8+ T cells from PBMCs. The TCR was taken from a human donor with Susac syndrome. The CDR3 region is CAIRERGEQYF. The CDR3 nucleotides are TGTGCCATCCGGGAAAGGGGCGAGCAGTACTTC.